The 15 T cell receptor beta chains in this list originate from one sample, sequenced in a study of metastatic and nonmetastatic thyroid tumors. TCRdb re-called the PCR reads with MiXCR. The sample comprises about 47,000 clones, under 30% of which are singletons, and over 3% rests with the top ten. Thyroid surgery had not been preceded by any treatment in any patient. Sequencing was carried out using blood. The receptor source for this set is a male donor with papillary thyroid cancer or a benign thyroid nodule (not recorded which). Some clones in this sample may be carry-over from other donors' samples.

CDR3: CASSELTSSYNEQFF. The DNA of the CDR3 is TGTGCCAGCAGTGAATTGACTAGCTCCTACAATGAGCAGTTCTTC. The chain combines TRBV2 with TRBJ2-1; tentative D call: TRBD2 (6 bases). This CDR3 contains 15 residues. Germline V lookup: CDR1 SNHLY, CDR2 FYNNEI. V was shortened by 2 bases and J by 0 bases, with 8 bases between the two germline ends. The full variable domain, its missing parts supplied by reference TRBV2 and TRBJ2-1, is EPEVTQTPSHQVTQMGQEVILRCVPISNHLYFYWYRQILGQKVEFLVSFYNNEISEKSEIFDDQFSVERPDGSNFTLKIRSTKLEDSAMYFCASSELTSSYNEQFFGPGTRLTVL.

This clone appeared a few times. Germline and junction disagree at one end, which may indicate a read error. The chain has TRBV27 and TRBJ2-7; D remains unclear. Germline V gene data show CDR1 as MNHEY and CDR2 as SMNVEV (reference sequence). CDR3 length: 12 amino acids. As DNA, the CDR3 is TGTGCCAGCAGTTCGGACCCCTATGAGCAGTACTTC. Translating gives CASSSDPYEQYF.

This clone was recorded at least ten times. The chain combines TRBV6-1 with TRBJ2-6; D possibly corresponds to TRBD2 (5 bases). Deletions cut 6 bases from V and 0 bases from J, with 9 bases between. Germline V gene lookup returns CDR1 MNHNS and CDR2 SASEGT. The CDR3 extends over 15 amino acids. The CDR3 loop reads CASSTSFSGANVLTF. For the CDR3, the DNA is TGTGCCAGCAGCACTAGTTTCTCTGGGGCCAACGTCCTGACTTTC.

V gene TRBV18 combines with J gene TRBJ2-2; 10 nucleotides line up with TRBD2. The CDR3 loop spans 17 amino acids. The germline V gene encodes CDR1 KGHSH and CDR2 LQKENI. J lost 0 bases, V lost 6 bases, and 7 bases had no gene match. The CDR3 loop is CASSSGTSASNTGELFF. The CDR3 region has the DNA TGTGCCAGCTCGTCCGGGACTAGCGCCTCGAACACCGGGGAGCTGTTTTTT.

This clone has a count of ten or more. The V gene is TRBV6-5, the J gene TRBJ2-7, with D hard to call. V lost 0 bases and J lost 0, with 15 bases in between. The CDR3 length is 17 residues. Germline V gene lookup returns CDR1 MNHEY and CDR2 SVGAGI. CDR3 DNA sequence: TGTGCCAGCAGTTACTCGACGTCGGCCACAAGCTCCTACGAGCAGTACTTC. Translation: CASSYSTSATSSYEQYF.

This clone was detected many times. The chain joins TRBV2 to TRBJ1-2, with D possibly being TRBD1 (6 bases). V lost 4 bases to trimming and J lost 5 bases, with 14 bases between them. The CDR3 covers 14 residues. From germline, CDR1 is SNHLY and CDR2 FYNNEI. CDR3 region: CASSVAGVGYGYTF. Here the CDR3 DNA reads TGTGCCAGCAGTGTAGCAGGGGTAGGGTATGGCTACACCTTC.

This clone was seen a few times. The chain couples TRBV19 to TRBJ2-2; possibly TRBD1 for D (5 bases). V lost 2 bases, J lost 4 bases, and 11 bases lay in between. Germline V gene lookup returns CDR1 LNHDA and CDR2 SQIVND (reference sequence). This CDR3 comprises 15 residues. The chain's CDR3 is CASSIQGSGTGELFF. DNA of the CDR3: TGTGCCAGTAGTATACAGGGCAGTGGCACCGGGGAGCTGTTTTTT.

The chain employs TRBV20-1 and TRBJ2-5; 7 nucleotides line up with TRBD1. Germline assignment: CDR1 DFQATT and CDR2 SNEGSKA (reference sequence). Trimming cost V 4 bases and J 4 bases; bases outside gene matches: 6. The CDR3 loop spans 13 amino acids. The CDR3 region is CSANTGVPETQYF. CDR3 sequence (DNA): TGCAGTGCTAATACAGGGGTACCAGAGACCCAGTACTTC.

This clone was picked up many times. Given a much more abundant clone one base away, this may be a read error. The gene calls are TRBV29-1 and TRBJ1-2; D is perhaps TRBD1 (5 bases). V dropped 3 bases and J dropped 12 bases, with 17 bases sitting between them. CDR3 length: 12 amino acids. Germline assignment: CDR1 SQVTM and CDR2 ANQGSEA. The CDR3 DNA sequence: TGCAGCGTTGAGATTTTGGGGACGGCCCACACCTTC. Translating gives CSVEILGTAHTF.

This clone was picked up a small number of times. The gene calls are TRBV6-1 and TRBJ2-7; 7 bases are shared with TRBD2. The CDR3 sequence is 15 residues long. J gave up 2 bases and V 3 bases, and 7 bases lay outside the gene matches. Germline CDR1 reads MNHNS; CDR2 reads SASEGT. The CDR3 reads CASSEAAGAAYEQYF. CDR3 DNA sequence: TGTGCCAGCAGTGAGGCGGCGGGAGCGGCCTACGAGCAGTACTTC.

V usage is TRBV30 and J usage is TRBJ2-3, with D tentatively TRBD2 (5 bases). CDR1 is GTSNPN, CDR2 SVGIG, per germline (reference sequence). Trimming took 0 bases from V and 2 from J, leaving 18 bases between them. The CDR3 consists of 17 residues. CDR3 DNA: TGTGCCTGGAGTGTACGAGGTTACGGGGAAAACACAGATACGCAGTATTTT. This codes for CAWSVRGYGENTDTQYF.

This clone has only a few counts. Germline and junction disagree at one end, which may indicate a read error. The rearrangement links TRBV28 to TRBJ2-7; D may be TRBD1 or TRBD2 (5 bases each). The CDR3 sequence is 13 residues long. Germline loops: CDR1 MDHEN, CDR2 SYDVKM. The CDR3 here is CASSRGPPYDQYF. CDR3 DNA sequence: TGTGCCAGCAGTCGGGGACCACCCTACGATCAGTACTTC. The full variable domain, with the rest looked up from reference TRBV28 and TRBJ2-7, is DVKVTQSSRYLVKRTGEKVFLECVQDMDHENMFWYRQDPGLGLRLIYFSYDVKMKEKGDIPEGYSVSREKKERFSLILESASTNQTSMYLCASSRGPPYDQYFGPGTRLTVT.

This clone showed up many times. The rearrangement links TRBV12-3 or TRBV12-4 to TRBJ2-3; TRBD1 might be the D (6 bases). Deletions cut 5 bases from V and 2 bases from J, with 14 bases between. This CDR3 is built from 15 residues. The CDR3 protein is CASSAFRTATDTQYF. CDR3 in DNA: TGTGCCAGCAGTGCATTCCGGACAGCCACAGATACGCAGTATTTT.

This clone was seen many times. This chain links TRBV5-1 with TRBJ1-1; no definite D call. This CDR3 has 13 amino acids. V shed 4 bases and J shed 3 bases, with 10 bases lying between them. Germline V gene sequence: CDR1 SGHRS, CDR2 YFSETQ. The CDR3 spells CASSPEGYTEAFF. The DNA of the CDR3 is TGCGCCAGCAGCCCCGAAGGCTACACTGAAGCTTTCTTT.

The sample holds many counts of this clone. The V gene is TRBV6-6, the J gene TRBJ2-5; D might be TRBD2 (6 bases). Between the trimmed V and J ends, which lost 2 bases and 0 bases, there was a span of 10 bases. The CDR3 is made up of 15 amino acids. Per germline, CDR1 MNHNY and CDR2 SVGAGI (reference sequence). The CDR3 here is CASSYGSGNQETQYF. The CDR3 nucleotides are TGTGCCAGCAGTTACGGTAGCGGAAACCAAGAGACCCAGTACTTC.